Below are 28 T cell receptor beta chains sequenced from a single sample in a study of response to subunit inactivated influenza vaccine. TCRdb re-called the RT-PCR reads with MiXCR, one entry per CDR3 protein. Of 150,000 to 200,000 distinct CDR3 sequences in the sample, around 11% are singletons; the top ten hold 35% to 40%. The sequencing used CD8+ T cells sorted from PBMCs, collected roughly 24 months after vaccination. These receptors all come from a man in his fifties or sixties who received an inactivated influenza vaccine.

The DNA for the CDR3 is TGTGCCAGCAGTTTCGGCGGGCCTGAGCAGTACTTC. Translated, it gives CASSFGGPEQYF. The chain uses TRBV12-3 or TRBV12-4 and TRBJ2-7; TRBD2 is a possible D gene (5 bases). The CDR3 runs 12 residues. V was clipped by 3 bases and J by 7 bases, with 10 bases between them.

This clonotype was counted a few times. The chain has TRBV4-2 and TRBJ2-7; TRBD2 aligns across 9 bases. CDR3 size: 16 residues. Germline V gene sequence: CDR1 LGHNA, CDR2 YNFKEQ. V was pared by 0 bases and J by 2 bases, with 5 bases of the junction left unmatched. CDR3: CASSQEELAGAYEQYF. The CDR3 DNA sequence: TGTGCCAGCAGCCAAGAAGAACTAGCGGGCGCCTACGAGCAGTACTTC.

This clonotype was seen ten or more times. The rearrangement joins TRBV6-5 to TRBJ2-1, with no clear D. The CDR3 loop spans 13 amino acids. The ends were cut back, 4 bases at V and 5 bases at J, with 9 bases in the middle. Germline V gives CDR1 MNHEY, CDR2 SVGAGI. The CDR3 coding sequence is TGTGCCAGCAGTTTTTCTCCGGACAATGAGCAGTTCTTC. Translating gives CASSFSPDNEQFF.

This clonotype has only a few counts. CDR3 sequence reads: CASSEMGSGGAGLIEQFF. In DNA, the CDR3 is TGTGCCAGCAGTGAAATGGGTAGCGGGGGGGCCGGCTTGATTGAGCAGTTCTTC. The chain recombines TRBV2 with TRBJ2-1; 11 nucleotides align to TRBD2. Germline assignment: CDR1 SNHLY and CDR2 FYNNEI. With V trimmed by 2 bases and J by 9 bases, 15 bases remained unmatched. This CDR3 contains 18 residues.

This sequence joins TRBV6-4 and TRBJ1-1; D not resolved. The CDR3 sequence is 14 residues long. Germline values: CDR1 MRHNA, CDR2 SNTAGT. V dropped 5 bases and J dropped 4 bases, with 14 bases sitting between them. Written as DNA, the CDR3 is TGTGCCAGCAGTCCGGCCCCGGGAGGCACTGAAGCTTTCTTT. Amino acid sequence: CASSPAPGGTEAFF.

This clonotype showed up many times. CDR3 nucleotide sequence: TGCGCCAGCAGCTTGGCTCCGGGACAGGGGAACAATGAGCAGTTCTTC. The encoded protein is CASSLAPGQGNNEQFF. V and J are TRBV5-1 and TRBJ2-1; 10 nucleotides align to TRBD1. The trim removed 0 bases at V and 5 bases at J, leaving 5 bases unmatched. The CDR3 totals 16 residues. In germline, CDR1 is SGHRS, CDR2 YFSETQ.

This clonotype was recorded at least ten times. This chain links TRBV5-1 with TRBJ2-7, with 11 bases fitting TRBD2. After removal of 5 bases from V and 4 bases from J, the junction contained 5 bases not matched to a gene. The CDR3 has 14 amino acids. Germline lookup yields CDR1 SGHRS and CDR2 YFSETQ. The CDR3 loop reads CASSVTSGSYEQYF. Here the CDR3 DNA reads TGCGCCAGCAGTGTAACTAGCGGGAGTTACGAGCAGTACTTC.

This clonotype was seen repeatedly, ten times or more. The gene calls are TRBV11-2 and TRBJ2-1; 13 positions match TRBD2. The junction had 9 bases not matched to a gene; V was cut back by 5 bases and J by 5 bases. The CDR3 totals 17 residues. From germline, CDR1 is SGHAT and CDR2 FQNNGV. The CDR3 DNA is TGTGCCAGCAGCCCCTCGCCCGGACTAGCGGGGGACAATGAGCAGTTCTTC. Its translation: CASSPSPGLAGDNEQFF.

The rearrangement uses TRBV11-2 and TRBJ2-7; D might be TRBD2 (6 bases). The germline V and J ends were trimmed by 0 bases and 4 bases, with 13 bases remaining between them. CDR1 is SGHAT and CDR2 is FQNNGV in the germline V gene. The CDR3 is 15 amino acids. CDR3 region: CASSLEAGLIYEQYF. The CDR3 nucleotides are TGTGCCAGCAGCTTAGAGGCGGGACTGATATACGAGCAGTACTTC.

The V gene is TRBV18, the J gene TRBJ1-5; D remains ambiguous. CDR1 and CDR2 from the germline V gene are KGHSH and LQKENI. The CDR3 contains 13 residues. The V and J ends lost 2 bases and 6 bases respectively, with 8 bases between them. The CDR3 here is CASSPLGFQPQHF. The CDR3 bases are TGTGCCAGCTCACCATTGGGATTTCAGCCCCAGCATTTT.

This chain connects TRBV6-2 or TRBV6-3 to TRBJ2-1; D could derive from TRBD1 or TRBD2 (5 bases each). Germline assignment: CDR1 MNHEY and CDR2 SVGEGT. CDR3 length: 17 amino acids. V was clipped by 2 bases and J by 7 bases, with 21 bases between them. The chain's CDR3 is CASSYLRLGDGRNEQFF. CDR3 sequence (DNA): TGTGCCAGCAGTTACCTTAGATTGGGGGATGGGAGAAATGAGCAGTTCTTC.

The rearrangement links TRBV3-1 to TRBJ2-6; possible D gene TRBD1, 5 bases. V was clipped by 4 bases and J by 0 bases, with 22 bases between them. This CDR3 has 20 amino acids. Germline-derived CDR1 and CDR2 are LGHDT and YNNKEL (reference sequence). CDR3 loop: CASSLHVAPQASSGANVLTF. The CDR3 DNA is TGTGCCAGCAGCCTCCACGTAGCCCCACAGGCCAGCTCTGGGGCCAACGTCCTGACTTTC.

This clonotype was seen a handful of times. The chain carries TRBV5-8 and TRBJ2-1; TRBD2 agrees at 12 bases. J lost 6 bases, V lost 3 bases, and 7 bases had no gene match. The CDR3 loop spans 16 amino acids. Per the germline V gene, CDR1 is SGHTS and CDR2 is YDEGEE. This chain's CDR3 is CASSYLTSGRGNEQFF. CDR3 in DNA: TGTGCCAGCAGCTACCTGACTAGCGGGAGAGGCAATGAGCAGTTCTTC.

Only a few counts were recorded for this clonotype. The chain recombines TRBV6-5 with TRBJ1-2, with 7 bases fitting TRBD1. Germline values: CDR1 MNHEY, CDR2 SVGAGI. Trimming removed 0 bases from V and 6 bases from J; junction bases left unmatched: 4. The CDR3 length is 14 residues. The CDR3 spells CASSYSPGGHGYTF. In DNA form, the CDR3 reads TGTGCCAGCAGTTACTCCCCAGGGGGACATGGCTACACCTTC.

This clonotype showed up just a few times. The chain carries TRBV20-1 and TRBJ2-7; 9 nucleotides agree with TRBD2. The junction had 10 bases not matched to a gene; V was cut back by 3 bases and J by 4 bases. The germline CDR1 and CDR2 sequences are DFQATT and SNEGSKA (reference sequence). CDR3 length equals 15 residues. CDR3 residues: CSARSPAGGWYEQYF. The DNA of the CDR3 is TGCAGTGCTAGGTCCCCAGCGGGAGGTTGGTACGAGCAGTACTTC.

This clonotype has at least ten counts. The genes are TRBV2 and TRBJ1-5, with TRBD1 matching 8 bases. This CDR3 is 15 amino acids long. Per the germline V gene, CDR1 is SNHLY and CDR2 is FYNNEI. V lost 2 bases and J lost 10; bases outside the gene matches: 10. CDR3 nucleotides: TGTGCCAGCAGTGAAACTTCGACAGGGGCTCTCCCCCAGCATTTT. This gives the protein CASSETSTGALPQHF.

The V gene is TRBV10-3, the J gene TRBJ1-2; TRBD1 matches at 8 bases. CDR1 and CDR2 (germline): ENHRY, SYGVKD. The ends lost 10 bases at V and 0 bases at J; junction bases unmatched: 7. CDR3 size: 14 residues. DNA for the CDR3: TGTGCCAGCACCAGACAGGGGTCTAACTATGGCTACACCTTC. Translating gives CASTRQGSNYGYTF.

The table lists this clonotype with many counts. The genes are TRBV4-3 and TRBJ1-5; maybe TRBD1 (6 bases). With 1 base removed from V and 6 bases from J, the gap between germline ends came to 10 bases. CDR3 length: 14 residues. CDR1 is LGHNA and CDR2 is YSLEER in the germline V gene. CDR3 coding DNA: TGCGCCAGCAGCCAAGTACAGGGTGGTCAGCCCCAGCATTTT. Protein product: CASSQVQGGQPQHF.

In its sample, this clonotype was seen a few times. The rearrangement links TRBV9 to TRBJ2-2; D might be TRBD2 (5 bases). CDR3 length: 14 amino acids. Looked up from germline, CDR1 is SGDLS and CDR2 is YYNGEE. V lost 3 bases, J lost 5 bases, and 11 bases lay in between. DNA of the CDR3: TGTGCCAGCAGCGGACTACTAGGGACCGGGGAGCTGTTTTTT. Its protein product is CASSGLLGTGELFF.

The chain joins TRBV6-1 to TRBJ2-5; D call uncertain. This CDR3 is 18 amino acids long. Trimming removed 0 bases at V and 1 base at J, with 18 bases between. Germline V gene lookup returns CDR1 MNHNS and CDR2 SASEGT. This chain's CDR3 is CASSEAIFGHHSQETQYF. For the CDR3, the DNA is TGTGCCAGCAGTGAAGCAATCTTCGGCCACCATTCCCAAGAGACCCAGTACTTC.

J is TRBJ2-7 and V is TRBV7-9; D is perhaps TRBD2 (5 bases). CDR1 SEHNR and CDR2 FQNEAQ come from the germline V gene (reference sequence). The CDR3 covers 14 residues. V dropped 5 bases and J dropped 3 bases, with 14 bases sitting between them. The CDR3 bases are TGTGCCAGCAGCCCGAGGACTGGTAACTACGAGCAGTACTTC. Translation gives CASSPRTGNYEQYF.

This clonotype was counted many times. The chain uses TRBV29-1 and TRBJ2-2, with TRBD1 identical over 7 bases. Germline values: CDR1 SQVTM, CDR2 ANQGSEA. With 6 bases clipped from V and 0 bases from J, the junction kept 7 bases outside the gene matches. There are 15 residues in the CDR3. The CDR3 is CSVPKGASNTGELFF. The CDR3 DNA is TGCAGCGTCCCTAAGGGGGCCTCGAACACCGGGGAGCTGTTTTTT.

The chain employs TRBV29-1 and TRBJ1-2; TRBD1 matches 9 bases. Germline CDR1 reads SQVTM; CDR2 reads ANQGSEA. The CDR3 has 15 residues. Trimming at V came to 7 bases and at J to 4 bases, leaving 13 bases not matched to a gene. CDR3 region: CSARGTGLSSYGYTF. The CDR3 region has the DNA TGCAGCGCCCGAGGGACAGGGTTAAGTAGCTATGGCTACACCTTC.

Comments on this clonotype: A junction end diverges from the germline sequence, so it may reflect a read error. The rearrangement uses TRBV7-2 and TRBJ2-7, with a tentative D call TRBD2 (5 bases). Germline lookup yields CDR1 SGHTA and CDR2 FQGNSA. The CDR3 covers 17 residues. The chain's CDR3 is CASSLARRSGWAYEQYF. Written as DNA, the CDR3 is TGTGCCAGCAGCCTAGCACGACGGAGCGGATGGGCCTACGAGCAGTACTTC.

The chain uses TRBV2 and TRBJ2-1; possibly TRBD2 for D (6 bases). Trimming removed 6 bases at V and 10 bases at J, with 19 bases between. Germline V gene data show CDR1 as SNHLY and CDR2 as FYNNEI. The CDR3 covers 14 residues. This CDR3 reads CASRGTGWKSEQFF. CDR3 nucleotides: TGTGCCAGCAGGGGGACTGGCTGGAAATCCGAGCAGTTCTTC.

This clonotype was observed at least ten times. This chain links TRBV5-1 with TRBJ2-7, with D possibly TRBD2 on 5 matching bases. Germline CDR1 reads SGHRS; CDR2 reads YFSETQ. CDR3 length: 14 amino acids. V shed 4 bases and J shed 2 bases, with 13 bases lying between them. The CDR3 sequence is CASSEGASPYEQYF. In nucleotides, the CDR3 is TGCGCCAGCAGCGAGGGAGCAAGCCCCTACGAGCAGTACTTC.

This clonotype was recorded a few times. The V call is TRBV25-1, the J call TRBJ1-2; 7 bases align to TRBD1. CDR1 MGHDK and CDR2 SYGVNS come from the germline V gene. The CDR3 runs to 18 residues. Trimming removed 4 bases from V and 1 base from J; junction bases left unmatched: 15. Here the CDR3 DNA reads TGTGCCAGCAGTGGGACACCGGGACAGATTATCGATAACTATGGCTACACCTTC. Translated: CASSGTPGQIIDNYGYTF.

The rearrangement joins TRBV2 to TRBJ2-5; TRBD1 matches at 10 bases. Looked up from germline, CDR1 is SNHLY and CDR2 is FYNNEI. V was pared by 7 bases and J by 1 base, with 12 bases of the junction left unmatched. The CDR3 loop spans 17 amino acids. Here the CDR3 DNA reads TGTGCCAGCATCTCTTGGGGACAGGGGCCGAGCCAAGAGACCCAGTACTTC. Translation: CASISWGQGPSQETQYF.